This T cell receptor beta chain stems from a study of Ad26.COV2.S vaccination and SARS-CoV-2 variants (dated by TCRdb to about 2021). Turning to the overall study: Vaccine-arm donors were drawn from COV1001, a multicentre, randomized, double-blind, placebo-controlled phase I-IIa trial of Ad26.COV2.S in healthy adults. Ad26.COV2.S was administered intramuscularly at 5 x 10^10 or 1 x 10^11 viral particles, either as a single shot or as two shots given 56 days apart. Sequencing of the TCRbeta repertoire served to evaluate the specificity and breadth of SARS-CoV-2-reactive T cell receptors following Ad26.COV2.S vaccination. The TCR-sequenced set comprised around 30 samples: some 19 Ad26.COV2.S vaccine recipients, 5 placebo recipients and 8 SARS-CoV-2 convalescent individuals. Trial participants were randomized into five groups of five, in which low-dose or high-dose Ad26.COV2.S was given once or twice, or placebo was given on both occasions. Investigators remained blinded to trial group allocation during experiments and outcome assessment. The paper as a whole reports these results and caveats: Substantial breadth of spike-specific CD8+ and CD4+ T cell responses was reported after vaccination. According to the authors, total T cell responses may have been underestimated by the TCR breadth and depth analyses. Comparable non-spike TCR breadth was observed between vaccine and placebo recipients, consistent with only spike being contained in the vaccine. Ad26.COV2.S recipients had higher spike-specific TCR breadth than placebo recipients (P = 0.0014). The study lacked the statistical power to compare responses across vaccine doses or regimens.

Inclusive of the bounding cysteine and phenylalanine, the CDR3 is 19 residues long. Kept here is only the CDR3 DNA, which spans 57 bases and is read in frame from base 1. According to the germline V gene (reference sequence), CDR1 reads SGHKS and CDR2 reads YYEKEE. Trimming leaves V shorter by 3 bases and J shorter by 0 bases, with the junction holding 14 bases beyond the gene matches. As concerns this clone: Its antigen remains undetermined. One base away there is no much larger clone; base qualities are not given.

What the treatment or condition label conveys for this sample: some 20 received Ad26.COV2.S at low or high dose, single or two shots; roughly five received placebo; per-sample allocation not given. Repertoires of vaccine and placebo recipients were sequenced from samples collected on day 63 after the first injection. Cohort 1b enrolled some 25 adults aged 18-55 years at a single site in Boston, USA, between 29 July and 7 August 2020. Ad26.COV2.S was a replication-incompetent adenovirus type 26 vector that expressed a prefusion-stabilized SARS-CoV-2 spike protein derived from the original Wuhan strain. TCRbeta CDR3 regions were sequenced with the immunoSEQ Assay. After extraction, genomic DNA underwent amplification by bias-controlled multiplex PCR, followed by high-throughput sequencing. The authors' pipeline ran thus. To quantify the absolute abundance of every unique TCRbeta CDR3 region, sequences were collapsed and filtered. Usable DNA was measured by amplifying reference genes present in all nucleated cells, and TCRbeta template counts were normalized to that usable DNA to estimate T cell fraction. Repertoire TCRs were annotated as SARS-CoV-2-specific when V gene, CDR3 amino acid sequence and J gene were exactly matched to a known reactive TCR set. The reference SARS-CoV-2 TCR set came from MIRA and was filtered for enrichment in COVID-19-positive ImmuneCODE repertoires, removing public or cross-reactive TCRs. Drawing on the MIRA antigens, annotated TCRs were analysed further at the level of specific ORF or position within ORF. Breadth was defined as the number of annotated unique rearrangements divided by the total number of unique productive rearrangements, and depth was defined as the summed frequency of the annotated unique rearrangements. Group comparisons of TCR breadth used two-sided Wilcoxon rank-sum tests. The table was pulled from immuneACCESS by TCRdb, which kept in-frame rearrangements only. Such tables lose some clones; where checked, under half of the loss comes from unresolved V genes, and the rest has no known cause. For V, J and clone size, that table is used; D and trimming come from the DNA. In all, the sample holds more than 400,000 clones, and roughly 91% of those were seen once. The ten largest clones represent 4.3% of the sample.

This receptor chain uses TRBV5-5 and TRBJ1-3, and TRBD1 aligns with 8 junction nucleotides. The receptor comes from a person aged 18-60 years who received the Ad26.COV2.S COVID-19 vaccine or a placebo. The sequences come from peripheral blood, collected in a trial of Ad26.COV2.S vaccine versus placebo. Here the CDR3 is given as CASSSHPLDRGSSGNTIYF. The nucleotides are TGTGCCAGCAGCTCGCACCCCTTAGACAGGGGCAGCTCTGGAAACACCATATATTTT.